Below, 28 T cell receptor beta chains from the same sample are listed, as sequenced in a study of cytotoxic CD8 clonotypes in ibrutinib-treated CLL. TCRdb's copy holds only in-frame clones and misses some; the assay was immunoSEQ multiplex PCR. The table lists around 150,000 clones, about 80% of them singletons. Sequenced here: PBMCs, sampled after 12 months of ibrutinib treatment. These receptors came from a human donor with chronic lymphocytic leukemia.

The chain recombines TRBV5-6 with TRBJ1-1, with 7 bases fitting TRBD1. The trim removed 1 base at V and 1 base at J, leaving 4 bases unmatched. Germline V gives CDR1 SGHDT, CDR2 YYEEEE. The CDR3 covers 15 residues. The CDR3 reads CASSLLGTENTEAFF. The CDR3 coding sequence is TGTGCCAGCAGCTTGCTGGGGACAGAGAACACTGAAGCTTTCTTT.

V gene TRBV5-1 combines with J gene TRBJ1-3; no firm D call. V gave up 0 bases and J gave up 4 bases, with 2 bases separating them. The length of the CDR3 is 12 residues. The germline CDR1 and CDR2 sequences are SGHRS and YFSETQ. As DNA, the CDR3 is TGCGCCAGCAGCTTGGAAGGAAACACCATATATTTT. Translated, it gives CASSLEGNTIYF.

This sequence joins TRBV5-5 and TRBJ2-7; 7 bases align to TRBD2. Trimming removed 2 bases from V and 5 bases from J; junction bases left unmatched: 10. Germline V gene sequence: CDR1 SGHKS, CDR2 YYEKEE (reference sequence). This CDR3 has 15 amino acids. CDR3 region: CASSFRAGVGNEQYF. The CDR3 nucleotides read TGTGCCAGCAGCTTTAGGGCGGGAGTAGGTAACGAGCAGTACTTC.

V and J are TRBV18 and TRBJ2-3, with 7 bases lining up with TRBD2. Unmatched junction bases numbered 7, after V lost 2 bases and J lost 11 bases. Germline CDR1 and CDR2: KGHSH and LQKENI. The CDR3 runs to 13 residues. CDR3 protein: CASSPNGGVKQYF. CDR3 nucleotides: TGTGCCAGCTCACCAAATGGGGGGGTAAAGCAGTATTTT.

V gene TRBV7-8 combines with J gene TRBJ1-2; D is uncertain. The CDR3 sequence is 14 residues long. CDR1 SGHVS and CDR2 FQNEAQ come from the germline V gene. V gave up 5 bases and J gave up 5 bases, with 15 bases separating them. The CDR3 is CASSPTWVGYGYTF. CDR3 DNA sequence: TGTGCCAGCAGCCCTACATGGGTGGGTTATGGCTACACCTTC.

The chain combines TRBV5-6 with TRBJ1-6; D remains ambiguous. The CDR3 runs to 14 residues. Trimming cost V 6 bases and J 5 bases, with 12 bases left between them. Looked up from germline, CDR1 is SGHDT and CDR2 is YYEEEE. The CDR3 reads CASNEGGDNSPLHF. The CDR3 DNA reads TGTGCCAGCAACGAAGGCGGCGATAATTCACCCCTCCACTTT.

The rearrangement uses TRBV30 and TRBJ2-1; 9 positions agree with TRBD1. The germline gives CDR1 GTSNPN, CDR2 SVGIG (reference sequence). The CDR3 consists of 14 residues. With 3 bases clipped from V and 6 bases from J, the junction kept 6 bases outside the gene matches. The CDR3 region has the DNA TGTGCCTGGAGCGGACAGGGGACCCTCAATGAGCAGTTCTTC. This translates into CAWSGQGTLNEQFF.

The chain recombines TRBV11-2 with TRBJ1-2, with D perhaps TRBD1 (6 bases). The germline gives CDR1 SGHAT, CDR2 FQNNGV. V lost 4 bases, J lost 6 bases, and 21 bases lay in between. This CDR3 has 16 amino acids. The DNA of the CDR3 is TGTGCCAGCAGCTCCCCCCTGTGGGGGCAGAGCGATGGCTACACCTTC. Translated: CASSSPLWGQSDGYTF.

The genes are TRBV7-9 and TRBJ1-2; TRBD1 might be the D (5 bases). This CDR3 is 13 amino acids long. The V and J ends lost 2 bases and 8 bases respectively, with 12 bases between them. Germline V CDR1 and CDR2: SEHNR, FQNEAQ (reference sequence). CDR3 amino acids: CASSLLEGVGYTF. The CDR3 DNA sequence: TGTGCCAGCAGCTTACTAGAAGGGGTCGGCTACACCTTC.

The chain uses TRBV7-9 and TRBJ2-5, with a weak D call TRBD2 (5 bases). Trimming cost V 1 base and J 2 bases, with 11 bases left between them. Germline V gives CDR1 SEHNR, CDR2 FQNEAQ (reference sequence). The CDR3 runs to 15 residues. CDR3 residues: CASSLVDWVQETQYF. The CDR3 nucleotides read TGTGCCAGCAGCTTAGTGGACTGGGTTCAAGAGACCCAGTACTTC.

This chain connects TRBV5-1 to TRBJ2-5, with TRBD2 matching over 11 bases. CDR3 size: 16 residues. V shed 7 bases, J shed 3 bases, and the junction held 11 bases outside the gene matches. Germline CDR1 SGHRS, CDR2 YFSETQ. The chain's CDR3 is CASGSRSGGAEETQYF. CDR3 in DNA: TGCGCCAGCGGTTCCCGTAGCGGGGGGGCCGAAGAGACCCAGTACTTC.

In DNA, the CDR3 is TGCAGCGTTGAATTCGACAGGGGTCCCGGGGAGCAGTACTTC. Its translation: CSVEFDRGPGEQYF. The rearrangement uses TRBV29-1 and TRBJ2-7; the match to TRBD1 covers 8 bases. V gave up 2 bases and J gave up 7 bases; unmatched junction bases: 10. The V gene's germline CDR1 is SQVTM and CDR2 ANQGSEA. The length of the CDR3 is 14 residues.

V gene TRBV18 combines with J gene TRBJ1-3; D unresolved. The germline CDR1 and CDR2 sequences are KGHSH and LQKENI. V lost 6 bases and J 0 bases, leaving 24 bases between the germline ends. The CDR3 runs to 19 residues. CDR3 nucleotides: TGTGCCAGCTCGCCTAGAAGAACCGGAGGCCGGGACTCTGGAAACACCATATATTTT. Amino acids: CASSPRRTGGRDSGNTIYF.

A few counts support this clone. The chain employs TRBV27 and TRBJ1-6, with TRBD1 matching over 9 bases. Trimming took 0 bases from V and 10 from J; bases not matched to a gene: 7. The CDR3 has 16 amino acids. From germline, CDR1 is MNHEY and CDR2 SMNVEV (reference sequence). CDR3 DNA: TGTGCCAGCAGTTTATCGGTTGGGACAGGGAGCTCACCCCTCCACTTT. This encodes CASSLSVGTGSSPLHF.

This CDR3 is CATSRSNQPQHF. Written as DNA, the CDR3 is TGTGCCACCAGCAGGTCAAATCAGCCCCAGCATTTT. This sequence joins TRBV15 and TRBJ1-5; D is unclear. CDR3 size: 12 residues. The V end was cut by 3 bases, the J end by 4 bases, with 4 bases between. The germline V gene has CDR1 LNHNV and CDR2 YYDKDF (reference sequence).

This rearrangement joins TRBV6-6 to TRBJ1-4; D perhaps matches TRBD1 (5 bases). Trimming removed 6 bases at V and 8 bases at J, with 19 bases between. The CDR3 runs to 15 residues. CDR1 MNHNY and CDR2 SVGAGI come from the germline V gene (reference sequence). CDR3 nucleotides: TGTGCCAGCAGCTCCCCGCGGGGCGCGAGCGAAAAACTGTTTTTT. Protein sequence: CASSSPRGASEKLFF.

V is TRBV6-1 and J is TRBJ1-2, with 7 bases matching TRBD1. CDR3 size: 14 residues. The junction had 9 bases not matched to a gene; V was cut back by 7 bases and J by 4 bases. Germline V CDR1 and CDR2: MNHNS, SASEGT. The CDR3 region has the DNA TGTGCCAGCACTCGTCCCGGGACAGCCTATGGCTACACCTTC. Residues: CASTRPGTAYGYTF.

V usage is TRBV7-8 and J usage is TRBJ2-6, with 11 bases fitting TRBD1. V was clipped by 5 bases and J by 0 bases; unmatched bases: 6. CDR3 size: 18 residues. Germline CDR1 is SGHVS and CDR2 is FQNEAQ. The CDR3 loop is CASSQGQGASSGANVLTF. CDR3 bases: TGTGCCAGCAGCCAAGGACAGGGGGCAAGCTCTGGGGCCAACGTCCTGACTTTC.

The rearrangement links TRBV7-8 to TRBJ2-2; perhaps TRBD1 as D (6 bases). In germline, CDR1 is SGHVS, CDR2 FQNEAQ. The length of the CDR3 is 15 residues. V was trimmed by 6 bases and J by 3 bases, leaving 14 bases between them. The CDR3 DNA reads as TGTGCCAGCAGTCCACAGGGTAAATACACCGGGGAGCTGTTTTTT. As protein: CASSPQGKYTGELFF. Combining the CDR3 with reference TRBV7-8 and TRBJ2-2 gives the whole variable domain GAGVSQSPRYKVAKRGQDVALRCDPISGHVSLFWYQQALGQGPEFLTYFQNEAQLDKSGLPSDRFFAERPEGSVSTLKIQRTQQEDSAVYLCASSPQGKYTGELFFGEGSRLTVL.

CDR3 sequence: CASSLEWTGRYEQYF. CDR3 DNA sequence: TGTGCCAGCAGCTTAGAGTGGACAGGGCGGTACGAGCAGTACTTC. J is TRBJ2-7 and V is TRBV11-2, with 8 bases aligning to TRBD1. Germline assignment: CDR1 SGHAT and CDR2 FQNNGV. The CDR3 covers 15 residues. Unmatched junction bases numbered 5, after V lost 0 bases and J lost 4 bases.

The chain carries TRBV7-6 and TRBJ1-2, with 9 bases that match TRBD1. The CDR3 contains 17 residues. The germline V gene encodes CDR1 SGHVS and CDR2 FNYEAQ. V trimming: 5 bases; J trimming: 7 bases; junction bases outside the gene matches: 17. The CDR3, as DNA: TGTGCCAGCAGCCGCTTAACCTCGACAGGGGGAATTAGTGGCTACACCTTC. It is translated as CASSRLTSTGGISGYTF.

This clone occurred a few times. The chain has TRBV19 and TRBJ1-5; 7 bases are shared with TRBD1. V shed 0 bases and J 3 bases; nucleotides not matched to a gene: 8. Germline CDR1 LNHDA, CDR2 SQIVND (reference sequence). The CDR3 extends over 17 amino acids. The CDR3 DNA reads as TGTGCCAGTAGTATAGAAGGCGGGGGGACAGTCAATCAGCCCCAGCATTTT. Its protein product is CASSIEGGGTVNQPQHF.

The chain is built from TRBV7-2 and TRBJ2-7, with 10 positions matching TRBD2. This CDR3 is 14 amino acids long. J lost 5 bases, V lost 5 bases, and 6 bases had no gene match. Germline values: CDR1 SGHTA, CDR2 FQGNSA. DNA for the CDR3: TGTGCCAGCAGCCGGACTAGCGGAATTAACGAGCAGTACTTC. This translates into CASSRTSGINEQYF.

CDR3 coding DNA: TGTGCCAGCAGCTTGGCCGGCCAGGGTTTCTTGAACACTGAAGCTTTCTTT. Protein sequence: CASSLAGQGFLNTEAFF. The V and J genes are TRBV5-4 and TRBJ1-1; weak D call: TRBD1 (5 bases). The CDR3 totals 17 residues. V was shortened by 0 bases and J by 0 bases, with 15 bases between the two germline ends. Germline lookup yields CDR1 SGHNT and CDR2 YYREEE (reference sequence).

CDR3 loop: CASRLECGRHGYTF. Written as DNA, the CDR3 is TGTGCAAGTCGCTTAGAGTGCGGAAGGCATGGCTACACCTTC. The rearrangement joins TRBV12-2 to TRBJ1-2. TRBV12-2 is deemed a pseudogene. The length of the CDR3 is 14 residues.

This chain links TRBV6-5 with TRBJ2-2; 7 positions agree with TRBD1. Germline CDR1 and CDR2: MNHEY and SVGAGI. V dropped 4 bases and J dropped 5; count of bases not matched to a gene: 10. The CDR3 is 16 amino acids. The CDR3 sequence: CASSFRQGPRTGELFF. CDR3 coding DNA: TGTGCCAGCAGTTTTAGACAGGGACCACGGACCGGGGAGCTGTTTTTT.

This clone was seen more than once but under ten times. The chain carries TRBV5-4 and TRBJ2-3, with D perhaps matching TRBD1 or TRBD2 (7 bases each). With 3 bases removed from V and 4 bases from J, the gap between germline ends came to 18 bases. Germline CDR1 and CDR2: SGHNT and YYREEE (reference sequence). The CDR3 is 16 residues long. CDR3 loop: CASSSGQGGAADTQYF. Here the CDR3 DNA reads TGTGCCAGCAGCTCCGGGCAGGGGGGGGCTGCAGATACGCAGTATTTT.

This clone is a singleton in its sample. This is likely a read error, given that the CDR3 carries no conserved phenylalanine or tryptophan at its end. This rearrangement joins TRBV4-1 to TRBJ1-2; D is unresolved. The V end lost 0 bases, the J end lost 8 bases, and 10 bases lay between the germline ends. Germline-derived CDR1 and CDR2 are MGHRA and YSYEKL. The CDR3 runs to 13 residues. In nucleotides, the CDR3 is TGCGCCAGCAGCCAAGAAGGTAGTTGGGGCTACACCTGC. The encoded protein is CASSQEGSWGYTC.